This TCR beta chain stems from a study of blood T cell repertoires in COVID-19. J gave up 2 bases and V 6 bases, and 1 base lay outside the gene matches. Germline loops: CDR1 SGHRS, CDR2 YFSETQ. The CDR3 covers 12 residues. The repertoire was sequenced with immunoSEQ multiplex PCR; TCRdb's copy has only in-frame clones and lacks some. The profile shows some 94,000 clones, about two thirds of them singletons. The rearrangement links TRBV5-1 to TRBJ2-5; the match to TRBD1 covers 7 bases. The clonotype comes from a woman aged 55 to 70 in a cohort sampled during active or convalescent COVID-19. What was sequenced was peripheral blood. The chain's CDR3 is CASKGQQETQYF. CDR3 nucleotide sequence: TGCGCCAGCAAGGGACAGCAAGAGACCCAGTACTTC.